This passage covers 2 T cell receptor beta chains from one sample sequenced in a study of cytomegalovirus exposure and HLA in healthy donors. Assay used: immunoSEQ multiplex PCR; TCRdb lists only in-frame clones, some missing. The sample holds about 70,000 clones; around 94% are singletons and the top ten take less than 2%. The material sequenced was PBMCs. Receptor source: a man aged 18 to 30 in good health and CMV-seropositive.

The V gene is TRBV6-6, the J gene TRBJ2-4; D is perhaps TRBD2 (6 bases). Trimming left V 7 bases short and J 0 bases short, with 13 bases between. Germline values: CDR1 MNHNY, CDR2 SVGAGI (reference sequence). CDR3 length: 15 residues. The CDR3 nucleotides read TGTGCCAGCACCGACGGGGGACTAGCCAAAAACATTCAGTACTTC. Translating it yields CASTDGGLAKNIQYF.

Here the CDR3 reads CASRMEAETQYF. For the CDR3, the DNA is TGTGCCAGCAGGATGGAGGCAGAGACCCAGTACTTC. The chain links TRBV2 to TRBJ2-5; D perhaps matches TRBD2 (5 bases). This CDR3 has 12 amino acids. V lost 6 bases and J 4 bases, leaving 9 bases between the germline ends. In germline, CDR1 is SNHLY, CDR2 FYNNEI.